This T cell receptor beta chain was obtained from a study of blood T cells in healthy people across ages. Then a second PCR, running roughly 7 to 12 cycles, was carried out with a sample-barcoded 5' primer and a J-beta primer mix. From the 5' RACE reads, TCRdb called clonotypes with MiXCR, one entry per CDR3 protein. This table holds some 790,000 distinct CDR3 sequences, 25% to 35% found once. Trimming stripped 8 bases from V and 4 bases from J, with 24 bases between. There are 15 residues in the CDR3. The germline CDR1 and CDR2 sequences are DFQATT and SNEGSKA (reference sequence). The sample holds many counts of this clonotype. Antigen: not known. Broader study findings: It was found that TCR beta diversity correlated strongly with the percentage of naive T cells. For the donors, CMV status was unknown and possibly confounded expanded clonotype changes.

Specimen: blood. This TCR was recovered from a woman older than 75 in good health. The chain joins TRBV20-1 to TRBJ2-7; maybe TRBD1 (5 bases). CDR3 nucleotides: TGCAGTCAGGCCTCCCCCCGGCAGGGTAGGTACGAGCAGTACTTC. Protein: CSQASPRQGRYEQYF.